The clone carrying this T cell receptor beta chain was seen only a few times. Its antigen is not known. The record originates from a study of post-analysis software for immune sequencing data. Points from the study as a whole: A few TRBV segments occurring more often in patients than controls included TRBV5-6, TRBV5-1 and TRBV20-1.

The CDR3 consists of 11 residues. Between the trimmed V and J ends, which lost 4 bases and 5 bases, there was a span of 9 bases. The germline V gene has CDR1 DFQATT and CDR2 SNEGSKA (reference sequence). The authors incorporated unique molecular identifiers into the TCR beta cDNA libraries. MiXCR, run by TCRdb on the PCR reads, gives a single entry per CDR3 protein. The repertoire holds about 460,000 distinct CDR3 sequences, with approximately 46% as singletons. This clonotype was obtained from a girl aged 5-17 years with multiple sclerosis. The sample consisted of blood. V usage is TRBV20-1 and J usage is TRBJ2-7; perhaps TRBD2 as D (5 bases). The CDR3 nucleotides are TGCAGTGCTACGATCGGGAACGAGCAGTACTTC. Its translation is CSATIGNEQYF.